This record looks at one T cell receptor beta chain sequence and its context. The data are from a study of T-cell memory formation after mild COVID-19. CDR1 and CDR2 from the germline V gene are SEHNR and FQNEAQ (reference sequence). The CDR3 covers 12 residues. Trimming cost V 5 bases and J 4 bases, with 8 bases left between them. TCRdb re-called the 5' RACE reads with MiXCR, one entry per CDR3 protein. The data contain under 550,000 distinct CDR3 sequences, about 20% of them singletons. The sequence was collected from an adult woman who had mild COVID-19 (a few samples of this study predate the infection). Cell type and time point are not known. The sample taken for sequencing was PBMCs or a T cell subset sorted from them (not recorded which). The chain links TRBV7-9 to TRBJ1-2, with no clear D. The CDR3 DNA reads TGTGCCAGCAGCCCCACCGTCTATGGCTACACCTTC. Its protein is CASSPTVYGYTF.